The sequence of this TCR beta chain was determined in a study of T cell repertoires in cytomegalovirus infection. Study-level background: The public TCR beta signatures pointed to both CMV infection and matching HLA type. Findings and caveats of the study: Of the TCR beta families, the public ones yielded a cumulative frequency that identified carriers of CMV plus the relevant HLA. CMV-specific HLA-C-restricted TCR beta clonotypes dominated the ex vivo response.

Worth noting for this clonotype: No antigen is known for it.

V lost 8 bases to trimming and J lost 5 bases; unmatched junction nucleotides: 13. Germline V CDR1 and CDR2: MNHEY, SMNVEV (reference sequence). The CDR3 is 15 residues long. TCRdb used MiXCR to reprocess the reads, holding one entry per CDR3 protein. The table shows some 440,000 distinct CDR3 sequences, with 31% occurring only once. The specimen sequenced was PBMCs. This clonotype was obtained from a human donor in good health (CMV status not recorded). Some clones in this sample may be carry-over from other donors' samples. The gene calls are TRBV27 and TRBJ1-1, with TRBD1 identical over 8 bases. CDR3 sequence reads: CASVPGDRLRTEAFF. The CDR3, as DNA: TGTGCCAGCGTTCCCGGGGACAGGCTTCGTACTGAAGCTTTCTTT.